A selection of T cell receptor beta chains follows, all from one sample in a study of T cells after yellow fever vaccination. Each CDR3 protein gets one entry after TCRdb re-called the 5' RACE reads with MiXCR. Among roughly 300,000 distinct CDR3 sequences listed, about 7.8% were seen once. Sample: PBMCs, taken 45 days after the first yellow fever vaccination. Every receptor here comes from a man aged 18-30 years who received the YFV17D yellow fever vaccine. CDR3s include the opening cysteine and the closing phenylalanine or tryptophan. D genes are given only for firm matches. Only part of the rows carry a size: once, few, many, or a class if the clone is expanded.

-	TRBV20-1	TRBJ2-3	-	TGCAGTGCTGCAACCCGGCTAGCGAGCACAGATACGCAGTATTTT	CSAATRLASTDTQYF
many	TRBV7-3	TRBJ1-1	TRBD1	TGTGCCAGCAGCTCAGGGGACAGCTCCCACGGATCGGCTTTCTTT	CASSSGDSSHGSAFF
many	TRBV7-2	TRBJ1-2	TRBD1	TGTGCCAGCAGCTTAGCCGGGAACTTCGGACAGGGCTATGGCTACACCTTC	CASSLAGNFGQGYGYTF
-	TRBV7-8	TRBJ2-5	TRBD2	TGTGCCAGCAGCTTAGCAGGAAGCGGGGGTTGGGAGACCCAGTACTTC	CASSLAGSGGWETQYF
-	TRBV7-9	TRBJ2-2	-	TGTGCCAGCACCCTAGAGCCGACGAACACCGGGGAGCTGTTTTTT	CASTLEPTNTGELFF
few	TRBV15	TRBJ1-6	-	TGTGCCACCAGCAGAGGCGGACAGTATTCACCCCTCCACTTT	CATSRGGQYSPLHF
-	TRBV7-2	TRBJ2-2	TRBD2	TGTGCCAGCAGCTTATTGTATAGGGCGGGGGGCCTGGTCCACTCGAACACCGGGGAGCTGTTTTTT	CASSLLYRAGGLVHSNTGELFF
few	TRBV5-1	TRBJ2-5	-	TGCGCCAGCAGCTTGGAGGAGGGAACCTTCCAAGAGACCCAGTACTTC	CASSLEEGTFQETQYF
-	TRBV10-3	TRBJ2-1	-	TGTGCCATCAGCGGATGGCAGGGGAAGGGGGATGAGCAGTTCTTC	CAISGWQGKGDEQFF
-	TRBV6-5	TRBJ1-3	-	TGTGCCAGCAGTTACGCGACGCCTTCCAGCTCTGGAAACACCATATATTTT	CASSYATPSSSGNTIYF
few	TRBV6-6	TRBJ1-6	-	TGTGCCAGCAGTTACCCCACGGGATCACCCCTCCACTTT	CASSYPTGSPLHF
-	TRBV6-2/TRBV6-3	TRBJ2-5	-	TGTGCCAGCAGTTACCTGGACGGTCCAAGGGGGACCCAGTACTTC	CASSYLDGPRGTQYF
-	TRBV29-1	TRBJ1-5	-	TGCAGCGTTGTGGCAGGCAGCAATCAGCCCCAGCATTTT	CSVVAGSNQPQHF
few	TRBV29-1	TRBJ2-1	-	TGCAGCGTTGAATTGGCGGGGAATGAGCAGTTCTTC	CSVELAGNEQFF
-	TRBV5-1	TRBJ2-5	TRBD2	TGCGCCAGCAGCTCCCCACCGGGACTAGCGGAGACCCAGTACTTC	CASSSPPGLAETQYF
-	TRBV7-7	TRBJ2-5	TRBD2	TGTGCCAGCAGCTTAGTGGGGGGGGAGCGAGAGACCCAGTACTTC	CASSLVGGERETQYF
-	TRBV6-1	TRBJ2-5	-	TGTGCCAGCAGAGTATACCAGGGCCAAGAGACCCAGTACTTC	CASRVYQGQETQYF
few	TRBV12-3/TRBV12-4	TRBJ1-1	-	TGTGCCAGCATTTACACGGGCACTGAAGCTTTCTTT	CASIYTGTEAFF
-	TRBV5-6	TRBJ1-1	TRBD1	TGTGCCAGCAGCACAGACCGGGACAGGGGGTTTGAGAACACTGAAGCTTTCTTT	CASSTDRDRGFENTEAFF
-	TRBV2	TRBJ2-3	TRBD2	TGTGCCAGCTGTCGTACTAGCGGGGGGCCATCTAGCACAGATACGCAGTATTTT	CASCRTSGGPSSTDTQYF
few	TRBV7-9	TRBJ2-1	TRBD2	TGTGCCAGCAGCCCCCCCCTAGCGGAGGCCTACAATGAGCAGTTCTTC	CASSPPLAEAYNEQFF
few	TRBV5-1	TRBJ2-6	TRBD1	TGCGCCAGCAGCCAGGGACAGAAGAGCTCTGGGGCCAACGTCCTGACTTTC	CASSQGQKSSGANVLTF
-	TRBV19	TRBJ2-1	-	TGTGCCAGTAGTATTGGGAACGTCGGCAATGAGCAGTTCTTC	CASSIGNVGNEQFF
few	TRBV3-1	TRBJ2-7	-	TGTGCCAGCAGCCGGGCCTTAACCGGGGGGCAGTACTTC	CASSRALTGGQYF
few	TRBV6-1	TRBJ2-3	TRBD2	TGTGCCAGCAGTGACGGGACTAGCGCCACAGATACGCAGTATTTT	CASSDGTSATDTQYF
few	TRBV4-3	TRBJ1-6	-	TGCGCCAGCAGCTATGGACAGACCGGGCATTCACCCCTCCACTTT	CASSYGQTGHSPLHF